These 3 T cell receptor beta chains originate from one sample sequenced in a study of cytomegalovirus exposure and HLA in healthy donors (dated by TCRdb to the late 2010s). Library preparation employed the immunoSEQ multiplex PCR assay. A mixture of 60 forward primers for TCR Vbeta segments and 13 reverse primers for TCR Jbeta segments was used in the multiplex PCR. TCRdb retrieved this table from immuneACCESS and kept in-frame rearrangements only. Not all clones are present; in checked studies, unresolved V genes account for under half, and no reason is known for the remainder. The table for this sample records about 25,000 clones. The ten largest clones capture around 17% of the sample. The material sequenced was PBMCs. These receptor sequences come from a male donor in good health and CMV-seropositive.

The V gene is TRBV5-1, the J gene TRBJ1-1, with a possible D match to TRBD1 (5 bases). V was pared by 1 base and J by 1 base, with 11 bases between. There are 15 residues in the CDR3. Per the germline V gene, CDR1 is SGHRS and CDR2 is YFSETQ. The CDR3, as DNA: TGCGCCAGCAGCTTGATAGACGGGGGGAACACTGAAGCTTTCTTT. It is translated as CASSLIDGGNTEAFF.

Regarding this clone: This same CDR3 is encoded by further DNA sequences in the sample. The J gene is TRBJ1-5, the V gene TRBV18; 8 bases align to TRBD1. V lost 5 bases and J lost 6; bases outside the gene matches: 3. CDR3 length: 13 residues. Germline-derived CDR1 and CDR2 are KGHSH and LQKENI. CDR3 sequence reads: CASSLDRGQPQHF. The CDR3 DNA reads TGTGCCAGCTCATTAGACAGGGGTCAGCCCCAGCATTTT.

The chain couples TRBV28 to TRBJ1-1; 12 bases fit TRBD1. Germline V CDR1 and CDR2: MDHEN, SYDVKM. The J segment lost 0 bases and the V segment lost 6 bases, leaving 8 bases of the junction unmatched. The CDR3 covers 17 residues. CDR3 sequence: CASSLWGTGGLNTEAFF. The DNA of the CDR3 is TGTGCCAGCAGCCTTTGGGGGACAGGGGGCTTGAACACTGAAGCTTTCTTT.